Below are 7 T cell receptor beta chains sequenced from a single sample in a study of STAT5B mutations in CD4+ large granular lymphocyte leukemia. This table comes from immunoSEQ multiplex PCR, and its TCRdb copy is limited to in-frame clones, with some not included. The top ten clones hold 3.5% to 5% of a sample with roughly 34,000 clones, 81% of them seen once. What was sequenced was CD4+ T cells from blood buffy coats. These receptors were taken from a human donor in good health.

The CDR3 protein is CASTRGQVTDTQYF. CDR3 DNA: TGCGCCAGCACCCGAGGACAGGTCACAGATACGCAGTATTTT. The J gene is TRBJ2-3, the V gene TRBV5-1, with 7 bases matching TRBD1. The CDR3 totals 14 residues. J lost 2 bases, V lost 6 bases, and 6 bases had no gene match. Germline V gene sequence: CDR1 SGHRS, CDR2 YFSETQ.

This clone was observed a handful of times. The CDR3 loop reads CASSIRQGIEQYF. CDR3 DNA: TGTGCCAGTAGTATCAGGCAGGGCATCGAGCAGTACTTC. The V and J genes are TRBV19 and TRBJ2-7, with a tentative D call TRBD1 (5 bases). Trimming took off 3 bases at V and 6 bases at J, with 12 bases between the two ends. The CDR3 extends over 13 amino acids. Per germline, CDR1 LNHDA and CDR2 SQIVND (reference sequence).

This clone was observed a single time. The chain couples TRBV5-6 to TRBJ1-2; no clear D. The CDR3 totals 14 residues. The germline V and J ends were trimmed by 0 bases and 1 base, with 7 bases remaining between them. CDR1 and CDR2 (germline): SGHDT, YYEEEE. CDR3 bases: TGTGCCAGCAGCTTGGACGGCTTTAACTATGGCTACACCTTC. Amino acid sequence: CASSLDGFNYGYTF.

The genes are TRBV18 and TRBJ1-4; 9 nucleotides agree with TRBD1. After removal of 3 bases from V and 7 bases from J, the junction contained 3 bases not matched to a gene. Germline assignment: CDR1 KGHSH and CDR2 LQKENI. The CDR3 spans 14 residues. In DNA form, the CDR3 reads TGTGCCAGCTCACCGGTGGGACAGGGTGAAAAACTGTTTTTT. It encodes CASSPVGQGEKLFF.

The chain combines TRBV11-3 with TRBJ2-2, with a weak D call TRBD2 (6 bases). Germline V CDR1 and CDR2: SGHNT, YENEEA. With 4 bases removed from V and 2 bases from J, the gap between germline ends came to 11 bases. The CDR3 spans 15 residues. Here the CDR3 reads CASSYGTFNTGELFF. CDR3 DNA sequence: TGTGCCAGCAGCTACGGGACTTTTAACACCGGGGAGCTGTTTTTT.

The chain uses TRBV25-1 and TRBJ1-4; 7 bases match TRBD1. The CDR3 covers 15 residues. The V gene's germline CDR1 is MGHDK and CDR2 SYGVNS. Losses at the gene ends were 2 bases for V and 7 bases for J; bases not matched to a gene: 7. CDR3 sequence: CASSEQGDLREKLFF. CDR3 nucleotides: TGTGCCAGCAGTGAACAGGGGGACTTGCGTGAAAAACTGTTTTTT.

This chain connects TRBV5-4 to TRBJ2-7; 14 positions match TRBD2. The germline CDR1 and CDR2 sequences are SGHNT and YYREEE (reference sequence). V dropped 4 bases and J dropped 4; count of bases not matched to a gene: 10. This CDR3 region has 17 residues. CDR3 loop: CASSPGTSGSLKYEQYF. Written as DNA, the CDR3 is TGTGCCAGCAGCCCCGGGACTAGCGGGAGTTTGAAATACGAGCAGTACTTC.